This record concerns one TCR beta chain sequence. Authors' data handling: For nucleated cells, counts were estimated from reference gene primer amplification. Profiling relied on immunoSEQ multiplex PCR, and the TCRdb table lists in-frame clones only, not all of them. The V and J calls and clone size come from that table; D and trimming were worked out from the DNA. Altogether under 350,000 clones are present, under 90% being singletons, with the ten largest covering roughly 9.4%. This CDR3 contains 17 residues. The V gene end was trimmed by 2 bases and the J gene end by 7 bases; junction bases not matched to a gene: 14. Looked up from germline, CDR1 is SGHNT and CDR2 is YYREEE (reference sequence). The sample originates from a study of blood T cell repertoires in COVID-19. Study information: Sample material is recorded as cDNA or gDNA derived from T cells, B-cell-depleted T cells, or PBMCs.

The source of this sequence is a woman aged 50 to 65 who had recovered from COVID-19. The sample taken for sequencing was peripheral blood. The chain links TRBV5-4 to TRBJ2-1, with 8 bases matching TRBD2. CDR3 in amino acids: CASSFGAGAQFLNEQFF. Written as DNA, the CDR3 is TGTGCCAGCAGCTTTGGAGCGGGGGCCCAATTTCTAAATGAGCAGTTCTTC.